The TCR beta chain described here comes from a study of cytomegalovirus exposure and HLA in healthy donors. A multiplex PCR was run with 60 Vbeta primers and 13 Jbeta primers. Generated by immunoSEQ multiplex PCR, the TCRdb table keeps only in-frame clones and is missing some. The table records some 150,000 clones, approximately 75% of them present only once. This CDR3 region has 12 residues. Germline CDR1 is SGHTA and CDR2 is FQGNSA. V lost 5 bases, J lost 2 bases, and 5 bases lay in between. Broader study findings: In a later analysis, donors in an Asian-associated ancestry cluster reportedly had fewer N-insertions in productive TCRs than the cohort mean. Some highly shared sequence variants likely arose as a pipeline artifact.

About this clone itself: The antigen is undetermined.

The chain couples TRBV7-2 to TRBJ2-3; D is undetermined. This TCR was sampled from a man aged 25 to 45 in good health and CMV-seropositive. The sample taken for sequencing was PBMCs. The CDR3 region has the DNA TGTGCCAGCAGCCCACACACAGATACGCAGTATTTT. Protein product: CASSPHTDTQYF.